The 23 T cell receptor beta chains listed next were all sequenced from one sample in a study of cytomegalovirus exposure and HLA in healthy donors. The PCR contained 60 Vbeta and 13 Jbeta primers. The repertoire was sequenced with immunoSEQ multiplex PCR; TCRdb's copy has only in-frame clones and lacks some. The table lists over 200,000 clones, 70% to 80% of them singletons. Sequencing was carried out using PBMCs. Receptors were obtained from a woman in her twenties or thirties in good health and CMV-seronegative.

The chain employs TRBV7-9 and TRBJ1-1; D remains ambiguous. The CDR3 length is 13 residues. Per the germline V gene, CDR1 is SEHNR and CDR2 is FQNEAQ (reference sequence). V was pared by 1 base and J by 4 bases, with 7 bases between. CDR3 amino acids: CASSLESGTEAFF. The CDR3, as DNA: TGTGCCAGCAGCTTAGAGTCGGGCACTGAAGCTTTCTTT. The full variable domain, rest sourced from reference TRBV7-9 and TRBJ1-1, is DTGVSQNPRHKITKRGQNVTFRCDPISEHNRLYWYRQTLGQGPEFLTYFQNEAQLEKSRLLSDRFSAERPKGSFSTLEIQRTEQGDSAMYLCASSLESGTEAFFGQGTRLTVV.

This clone was counted a few times. V gene TRBV5-4 combines with J gene TRBJ2-3, with 10 bases matching TRBD2. The CDR3 runs 16 residues. Trimming at V came to 4 bases and at J to 5 bases, leaving 10 bases not matched to a gene. The germline V gene has CDR1 SGHNT and CDR2 YYREEE (reference sequence). The chain's CDR3 is CASSKQAGGMIDTQYF. The CDR3 DNA sequence: TGTGCCAGCAGCAAACAAGCGGGGGGGATGATAGATACGCAGTATTTT.

This clone showed up just a few times. This sequence joins TRBV29-1 and TRBJ2-5; D perhaps matches TRBD2 (5 bases). The CDR3 has 12 amino acids. Germline V gene lookup returns CDR1 SQVTM and CDR2 ANQGSEA. Trimming pared 7 bases from V and 5 bases from J, leaving 14 bases between. The CDR3 DNA is TGCAGCGCCGGACTTTCCGGGGAGACCCAGTACTTC. It codes for CSAGLSGETQYF. The complete variable domain, with remaining parts taken from reference TRBV29-1 and TRBJ2-5, reads SAVISQKPSRDICQRGTSLTIQCQVDSQVTMMFWYRQQPGQSLTLIATANQGSEATYESGFVIDKFPISRPNLTFSTLTVSNMSPEDSSIYLCSAGLSGETQYFGPGTRLLVL.

The chain employs TRBV6-1 and TRBJ2-7, with TRBD2 identical over 7 bases. After removal of 7 bases from V and 7 bases from J, the junction contained 7 bases not matched to a gene. The CDR3 consists of 12 residues. Germline V gene sequence: CDR1 MNHNS, CDR2 SASEGT. CDR3 bases: TGTGCCAGCAACCTAGCGGCCCCGGAGCAGTACTTC. Translating it yields CASNLAAPEQYF.

V usage is TRBV29-1 and J usage is TRBJ2-7; 7 bases are shared with TRBD1. V dropped 5 bases and J dropped 6; count of bases not matched to a gene: 4. The CDR3 covers 11 residues. The V gene's germline CDR1 is SQVTM and CDR2 ANQGSEA. The CDR3 reads CSVYKGAEQYF. CDR3 in DNA: TGCAGCGTTTACAAGGGGGCCGAGCAGTACTTC.

The chain has TRBV5-8 and TRBJ1-4; D is uncertain. There are 16 residues in the CDR3. The V and J ends lost 0 bases and 3 bases respectively, with 12 bases between them. CDR1 is SGHTS and CDR2 is YDEGEE in the germline V gene. In DNA form, the CDR3 reads TGTGCCAGCAGCTTGGAGGTCTGGGGAGCTAATGAAAAACTGTTTTTT. It translates to CASSLEVWGANEKLFF.

CDR3 sequence (DNA): TGCGCCAGCAGTGATTTCGACAGGGGGCCAGATACGCAGTATTTT. It is translated as CASSDFDRGPDTQYF. The rearrangement uses TRBV10-1 and TRBJ2-3; 10 bases fit TRBD1. Germline V gene data show CDR1 as WNHNN and CDR2 as SYGVQD (reference sequence). The CDR3 contains 15 residues. V was clipped by 3 bases and J by 4 bases; unmatched bases: 4.

This chain connects TRBV27 to TRBJ1-2, with 9 bases aligning to TRBD1. The CDR3 sequence is 14 residues long. The J segment lost 7 bases and the V segment lost 4 bases, leaving 7 bases of the junction unmatched. Germline CDR1 MNHEY, CDR2 SMNVEV (reference sequence). The DNA of the CDR3 is TGTGCCAGCAGTTCAAACAGGGGGCCCGCTGGCTACACCTTC. Encoded protein: CASSSNRGPAGYTF.

A word on this clone: One end of the junction is discordant with germline, which a read error may explain. The gene calls are TRBV6-5 and TRBJ1-5; 10 positions match TRBD1. In germline, CDR1 is MNHEY, CDR2 SVGAGI. The CDR3 runs 14 residues. Here the CDR3 DNA reads TGTGCCATCAGTGGGACAGGGGACAATCAGCCCCAGCATTTT. It yields the protein CAISGTGDNQPQHF.

The chain employs TRBV6-5 and TRBJ1-5; D unclear. Germline values: CDR1 MNHEY, CDR2 SVGAGI. Trimming cost V 6 bases and J 0 bases, with 3 bases left between them. The CDR3 is 12 residues long. The CDR3 here is CASRYSNQPQHF. The CDR3 DNA follows: TGTGCCAGCAGATATAGCAATCAGCCCCAGCATTTT.

The rearrangement links TRBV5-1 to TRBJ2-5; the D gene is possibly TRBD2 (5 bases). V dropped 7 bases and J dropped 1 base, with 17 bases sitting between them. CDR3 length equals 15 residues. Germline V CDR1 and CDR2: SGHRS, YFSETQ. This CDR3 reads CASCPALTTQETQYF. The CDR3 nucleotides are TGCGCCAGCTGTCCAGCGCTGACTACCCAAGAGACCCAGTACTTC.

The V gene is TRBV5-6, the J gene TRBJ2-1; maybe TRBD1 (6 bases). This CDR3 region has 14 residues. V was pared by 4 bases and J by 5 bases, with 13 bases between. Per germline, CDR1 SGHDT and CDR2 YYEEEE. The CDR3 DNA sequence: TGTGCCAGCAGCCCTATGGACAGAGACAATGAGCAGTTCTTC. Amino acids: CASSPMDRDNEQFF.

The chain uses TRBV5-1 and TRBJ1-6; TRBD1 aligns across 12 bases. Germline CDR1 reads SGHRS; CDR2 reads YFSETQ. CDR3 size: 15 residues. V lost 4 bases and J lost 9; bases outside the gene matches: 5. The DNA of the CDR3 is TGCGCCAGCAGCCCCGGGACAGGGGGCCCTTCACCCCTCCACTTT. Its translation is CASSPGTGGPSPLHF.

The chain has TRBV4-2 and TRBJ2-7, with 9 bases lining up with TRBD2. CDR1 LGHNA and CDR2 YNFKEQ come from the germline V gene. The CDR3 is 19 residues long. J lost 3 bases, V lost 0 bases, and 15 bases had no gene match. The CDR3: CASSQDLGLAGTAGYEQYF. The CDR3 bases are TGTGCCAGCAGCCAAGATCTAGGGCTAGCGGGGACGGCGGGCTACGAGCAGTACTTC.

The chain uses TRBV5-4 and TRBJ2-7, with 9 nucleotides matching TRBD1. J was trimmed by 2 bases and V by 6 bases; bases with no gene match: 9. CDR1 SGHNT and CDR2 YYREEE come from the germline V gene (reference sequence). The CDR3 covers 15 residues. Written as DNA, the CDR3 is TGTGCCAGCACCCAGACAGGGGGTTACCCCTACGAGCAGTACTTC. Its protein is CASTQTGGYPYEQYF.

CDR3 amino acids: CASSGDRDYTEAFF. CDR3 nucleotides: TGCGCCAGCAGTGGGGACAGGGATTACACTGAAGCTTTCTTT. The chain carries TRBV10-1 and TRBJ1-1; 9 bases map to TRBD1. Germline assignment: CDR1 WNHNN and CDR2 SYGVQD (reference sequence). J was trimmed by 3 bases and V by 4 bases; bases with no gene match: 3. The length of the CDR3 is 14 residues.

This clone was found a few times. DNA of the CDR3: TGTGCCAGCAGCTTAGCGCTAGTTTCCTACGAGCAGTACTTC. Translated: CASSLALVSYEQYF. The chain links TRBV7-2 to TRBJ2-7; no clear D. The CDR3 contains 14 residues. CDR1 and CDR2 from the germline V gene are SGHTA and FQGNSA. V was clipped by 0 bases and J by 1 base, with 7 bases between them.

J is TRBJ2-3 and V is TRBV11-3, with TRBD2 matching 10 bases. V gave up 3 bases and J gave up 2 bases; unmatched junction bases: 5. Germline values: CDR1 SGHNT, CDR2 YENEEA. There are 16 residues in the CDR3. The CDR3 loop is CASSFASGGFTDTQYF. The CDR3 nucleotides are TGTGCCAGCAGCTTCGCTAGCGGGGGTTTCACAGATACGCAGTATTTT.

The chain employs TRBV5-1 and TRBJ2-5, with D hard to call. With 1 base removed from V and 1 base from J, the gap between germline ends came to 5 bases. Per germline, CDR1 SGHRS and CDR2 YFSETQ. The CDR3 runs to 13 residues. The CDR3 DNA reads TGCGCCAGCAGCTTGTACGGCCAAGAGACCCAGTACTTC. This encodes CASSLYGQETQYF.

This clone is a singleton in its sample. This sequence joins TRBV15 and TRBJ2-1; 10 nucleotides align to TRBD2. The CDR3 covers 15 residues. Germline assignment: CDR1 LNHNV and CDR2 YYDKDF (reference sequence). After removal of 2 bases from V and 6 bases from J, the junction contained 4 bases not matched to a gene. The CDR3 DNA is TGTGCCACCAGCAGAAGCGGGAGGGCGGGCAATGAGCAGTTCTTC. Amino acids: CATSRSGRAGNEQFF.

This chain links TRBV6-1 with TRBJ2-5; 7 positions agree with TRBD1. CDR1 and CDR2 from the germline V gene are MNHNS and SASEGT. J gave up 5 bases and V 0 bases, and 6 bases lay outside the gene matches. This CDR3 comprises 15 residues. In DNA form, the CDR3 reads TGTGCCAGCAGTGAAGCTAAGGGGGCGTGGGAGACCCAGTACTTC. It specifies CASSEAKGAWETQYF.

This clone was seen once. V usage is TRBV2 and J usage is TRBJ1-1; D perhaps matches TRBD1 (6 bases). Germline values: CDR1 SNHLY, CDR2 FYNNEI. V lost 8 bases to trimming and J lost 1 base, with 14 bases between them. This CDR3 has 14 amino acids. CDR3 sequence reads: CASAVDRTNTEAFF. The CDR3 nucleotides are TGTGCCAGCGCCGTAGACAGGACGAACACTGAAGCTTTCTTT.

The chain is built from TRBV10-2 and TRBJ2-7, with D perhaps matching TRBD1 (5 bases). V was clipped by 0 bases and J by 1 base, with 10 bases between them. CDR3 size: 15 residues. Germline V gene data show CDR1 as WSHSY and CDR2 as SAAADI. CDR3 in DNA: TGCGCCAGCAGTGAGTCTTCAGGGCCGTCCTACGAGCAGTACTTC. It codes for CASSESSGPSYEQYF.